The 32 T cell receptor beta chains presented below share a single source sample, sequenced in a study of CXCR3-negative and CXCR3-positive naive CD8 T cells. Their recognized antigens are unknown. The TRB libraries of cDNA were built by UMI-labeled 5' RACE. TCRdb processed the 5' RACE reads again and assigns one entry to each CDR3 protein, with no DNA. The repertoire shows about 120,000 distinct CDR3 sequences; the top ten hold approximately 0.38%. Overall study results and limits: CXCR3-positive naive cells carried more hydrophobic TRB CDR3s than CXCR3-negative ones.

The sequencing sample was made of naive CXCR3+ CD8+ T cells from blood. Subset indicated: CD45RO-CCR7+CD27+CD95- naive CD8+ T cells expressing CXCR3 (TNR3+). The receptors derive from a human donor in good health. Some clones in this sample may be carry-over from other donors' samples.

The chain is built from TRBV20-1 and TRBJ1-6. CDR3 size: 13 residues. CDR1 is DFQATT, CDR2 SNEGSKA, per germline (reference sequence). CDR3: CSARGKEYSPLHF.

J is TRBJ2-3 and V is TRBV5-1; TCRdb's assignment of TRBD2 cannot be checked, as there is no DNA. CDR1 is SGHRS, CDR2 YFSETQ, per germline. The CDR3 length is 16 residues. CDR3 in amino acids: CASSLESSGSTDTQYF. The full variable domain, its missing parts supplied by reference TRBV5-1 and TRBJ2-3, is KAGVTQTPRYLIKTRGQQVTLSCSPISGHRSVSWYQQTPGQGLQFLFEYFSETQRNKGNFPGRFSGRQFSNSRSEMNVSTLELGDSALYLCASSLESSGSTDTQYFGPGTRLTVL.

Here the CDR3 reads CASSLGTVNTGELFF. This chain uses TRBV12-3 or TRBV12-4 with TRBJ2-2; without DNA, the TCRdb call of TRBD1 cannot be checked. The CDR3 is 15 residues long.

The chain links TRBV19 to TRBJ1-1; TCRdb's D call, TRBD1, is unchecked because there is no DNA. The CDR3 totals 15 residues. Germline assignment: CDR1 LNHDA and CDR2 SQIVND (reference sequence). This CDR3 is CASSTRTAMNTEAFF. Full variable domain (outside the CDR3, taken from reference TRBV19 and TRBJ1-1): DGGITQSPKYLFRKEGQNVTLSCEQNLNHDAMYWYRQDPGQGLRLIYYSQIVNDFQKGDIAEGYSVSREKKESFPLTVTSAQKNPTAFYLCASSTRTAMNTEAFFGQGTRLTVV.

The chain has TRBV3-1 and TRBJ2-7. The germline V gene has CDR1 LGHDT and CDR2 YNNKEL (reference sequence). The CDR3 sequence is 18 residues long. The CDR3 loop reads CASSQDYGILPHYYEQYF.

The V gene is TRBV5-6, the J gene TRBJ2-1. From germline, CDR1 is SGHDT and CDR2 YYEEEE. The CDR3 extends over 17 amino acids. The CDR3 here is CASTLDWPENSYNEQLF.

The CDR3 here is CASSQAEVIGRADTQYF. This chain links TRBV14 with TRBJ2-3; TCRdb selects TRBD2, and the lack of DNA leaves this call unchecked. The CDR3 is 17 amino acids. Germline CDR1 SGHDN, CDR2 FVKESK.

This chain joins TRBV6-1 and TRBJ2-1; TCRdb selects TRBD2, and the lack of DNA leaves this call unchecked. Germline CDR1 is MNHNS and CDR2 is SASEGT. This CDR3 comprises 15 residues. The CDR3 region is CASSEDLAGYNEQFF.

The chain is built from TRBV7-6 and TRBJ2-1; without DNA, the TCRdb call of TRBD2 cannot be checked. The CDR3 consists of 17 residues. Germline values: CDR1 SGHVS, CDR2 FNYEAQ. This CDR3 reads CASSLGLAGALNNEQFF.

The V gene is TRBV13, the J gene TRBJ2-7; the TCRdb D gene call, TRBD1, has no DNA to confirm it. The CDR3 has 15 amino acids. CDR1 and CDR2 (germline): PRHDT, FYEKMQ (reference sequence). CDR3 sequence: CASSKIGTGLYEQYF.

The chain has TRBV7-8 and TRBJ1-1. The CDR3 extends over 14 amino acids. Germline CDR1 and CDR2: SGHVS and FQNEAQ. The CDR3: CASSLLGRGTEAFF.

The chain links TRBV27 to TRBJ2-7; the TCRdb D gene call, TRBD2, has no DNA to confirm it. Germline V lookup: CDR1 MNHEY, CDR2 SMNVEV (reference sequence). The CDR3 sequence is 17 residues long. This CDR3 is CASSLKAPGTSVYEQYF.

The chain has TRBV28 and TRBJ1-2. Per germline, CDR1 MDHEN and CDR2 SYDVKM. The CDR3 is 14 amino acids. The CDR3 is CASSFSRQGYDYTF.

This chain joins TRBV4-3 and TRBJ2-3; no DNA is available, so the TRBD1 call from TCRdb remains unchecked. This CDR3 has 20 residues. From germline, CDR1 is LGHNA and CDR2 YSLEER. This CDR3 is CASSQDYPPRTGENTDTQYF.

This chain uses TRBV4-3 with TRBJ2-3; absent DNA, TCRdb's TRBD2 call cannot be checked. This CDR3 is 15 amino acids long. Germline CDR1 and CDR2: LGHNA and YSLEER. The CDR3 loop reads CASSLKRGGTDTQYF.

V gene TRBV6-5 combines with J gene TRBJ2-1. The CDR3 is 15 amino acids. In germline, CDR1 is MNHEY, CDR2 SVGAGI. Here the CDR3 reads CASSIDRGYYNEQFF.

The gene calls are TRBV28 and TRBJ2-2; there is no DNA to check the TCRdb D call of TRBD1. This CDR3 has 18 amino acids. Germline values: CDR1 MDHEN, CDR2 SYDVKM. This CDR3 reads CASSLGGQRFEGTGELFF.

This chain joins TRBV7-9 and TRBJ2-7; with no DNA, the TCRdb D assignment of TRBD1 cannot be verified. The CDR3 has 16 residues. The germline gives CDR1 SEHNR, CDR2 FQNEAQ (reference sequence). The CDR3 spells CASSRPDNSGSYEQYF.

This chain joins TRBV20-1 and TRBJ2-2; TCRdb's D call of TRBD2 is untestable without DNA. Germline V gene sequence: CDR1 DFQATT, CDR2 SNEGSKA (reference sequence). The CDR3 has 16 residues. The CDR3 loop reads CSARDGGGAKAGELFF.

The rearrangement links TRBV9 to TRBJ2-7; TCRdb returns TRBD1, unconfirmable since there is no DNA. Looked up from germline, CDR1 is SGDLS and CDR2 is YYNGEE. This CDR3 spans 13 amino acids. CDR3 sequence reads: CASSEGPNYEQYF.

The chain couples TRBV27 to TRBJ2-7; TCRdb designates TRBD2, a call that cannot be tested without DNA. In germline, CDR1 is MNHEY, CDR2 SMNVEV (reference sequence). This CDR3 is 16 amino acids long. The CDR3 spells CASSTLAGWSSYEQYF.

The chain employs TRBV28 and TRBJ2-7; the TRBD2 assignment by TCRdb is unverifiable without DNA. The germline V gene has CDR1 MDHEN and CDR2 SYDVKM. This CDR3 region has 15 residues. CDR3 protein: CASSPSGTRSNEQYF.

This chain uses TRBV6-5 with TRBJ2-3; TCRdb proposes TRBD1, but this gene call is untestable without DNA. The CDR3 loop spans 14 amino acids. Per the germline V gene, CDR1 is MNHEY and CDR2 is SVGAGI. The CDR3 reads CASSLRELGNTQYF.

This chain connects TRBV9 to TRBJ2-7; TCRdb returns TRBD1, unconfirmable since there is no DNA. CDR3 length: 14 amino acids. Looked up from germline, CDR1 is SGDLS and CDR2 is YYNGEE. CDR3 amino acids: CASSVLGQGDEQYF. Using reference TRBV9 and TRBJ2-7 for the parts outside the CDR3, the full variable domain is DSGVTQTPKHLITATGQRVTLRCSPRSGDLSVYWYQQSLDQGLQFLIQYYNGEERAKGNILERFSAQQFPDLHSELNLSSLELGDSALYFCASSVLGQGDEQYFGPGTRLTVT.

The V gene is TRBV9, the J gene TRBJ2-1; the D call from TCRdb, TRBD1, cannot be confirmed without DNA. Germline V gene sequence: CDR1 SGDLS, CDR2 YYNGEE. The CDR3 spans 16 residues. CDR3 sequence reads: CASSIAGTLRHNEQFF. Using reference TRBV9 and TRBJ2-1 for the parts outside the CDR3, the full variable domain is DSGVTQTPKHLITATGQRVTLRCSPRSGDLSVYWYQQSLDQGLQFLIQYYNGEERAKGNILERFSAQQFPDLHSELNLSSLELGDSALYFCASSIAGTLRHNEQFFGPGTRLTVL.

The gene calls are TRBV4-1 and TRBJ1-1. CDR1 and CDR2 (germline): MGHRA, YSYEKL. The CDR3 extends over 13 amino acids. The CDR3 loop reads CASSHQRNTEAFF.

The chain links TRBV19 to TRBJ1-5; as DNA is missing, the TRBD1 call by TCRdb cannot be tested. Germline-derived CDR1 and CDR2 are LNHDA and SQIVND (reference sequence). There are 14 residues in the CDR3. CDR3 sequence reads: CASSIGGNRAPQHF.

This rearrangement joins TRBV6-1 to TRBJ2-1. Per the germline V gene, CDR1 is MNHNS and CDR2 is SASEGT. This CDR3 comprises 14 residues. CDR3: CASSERMMDNEQFF.

The rearrangement joins TRBV13 to TRBJ2-5; the TRBD1 assignment by TCRdb is unverifiable without DNA. This CDR3 spans 14 amino acids. From germline, CDR1 is PRHDT and CDR2 FYEKMQ (reference sequence). The CDR3 sequence is CASTRPGRGETQYF. Drawing the rest from reference TRBV13 and TRBJ2-5, the complete variable domain is AAGVIQSPRHLIKEKRETATLKCYPIPRHDTVYWYQQGPGQDPQFLISFYEKMQSDKGSIPDRFSAQQFSDYHSELNMSSLELGDSALYFCASTRPGRGETQYFGPGTRLLVL.

This CDR3 reads CASSATPSSYNEQFF. The chain recombines TRBV28 with TRBJ2-1; with no DNA, the TCRdb D assignment of TRBD2 cannot be verified. This CDR3 has 15 amino acids. Germline V gene data show CDR1 as MDHEN and CDR2 as SYDVKM.

This chain connects TRBV25-1 to TRBJ2-5; lacking DNA, the TRBD1 call made by TCRdb goes unchecked. Germline CDR1 and CDR2: MGHDK and SYGVNS. This CDR3 contains 11 residues. This CDR3 reads CASSRVETQYF. Based on the CDR3 plus reference TRBV25-1 and TRBJ2-5, the full variable domain is EADIYQTPRYLVIGTGKKITLECSQTMGHDKMYWYQQDPGMELHLIHYSYGVNSTEKGDLSSESTVSRIRTEHFPLTLESARPSHTSQYLCASSRVETQYFGPGTRLLVL.

V usage is TRBV15 and J usage is TRBJ1-1; checking the TCRdb D call of TRBD1 is not possible without DNA. The CDR3 length is 14 residues. Germline CDR1 reads LNHNV; CDR2 reads YYDKDF (reference sequence). The CDR3 reads CATSPWTGITEAFF.